This TCR beta chain was obtained from a study of OX40 agonist ivuxolimab in advanced cancers. In the study overall: Ivuxolimab is a fully human IgG2 antibody that activates OX40 (CD134). Every 2 weeks, patients received ivuxolimab intravenously, dosed at 0.01 to 10 mg/kg.

Broader study findings: Clonal expansion was seen in CD4+ and CD8+ blood T cells by week 6 at 0.1 to 3.0 mg/kg.

Measured with immunoSEQ multiplex PCR; TCRdb has only the in-frame clones, and not every one. Of tens of thousands of clones in the sample, roughly 86% were seen once. A word on this clone: Its antigen is not identified.

Blood got drawn at baseline, again on cycle 4 day 1, and then on cycle 7 day 1. This specimen was CD4+ or CD8+ T cells sorted from blood, taken in a trial of the OX40 agonist ivuxolimab. The receptor was derived from an adult with an advanced solid tumor such as melanoma, head and neck, liver or kidney cancer.

CDR3 region: CASSYMWGTGTGELFF. The CDR3 nucleotides read TGTGCCAGCAGTTACATGTGGGGGACGGGGACCGGGGAGCTGTTTTTT. The rearrangement links TRBV6-5 to TRBJ2-2; D is tentatively TRBD1 or TRBD2 (5 bases each). This CDR3 has 16 amino acids. V was shortened by 2 bases and J by 5 bases, with 15 bases between the two germline ends. Germline V CDR1 and CDR2: MNHEY, SVGAGI.